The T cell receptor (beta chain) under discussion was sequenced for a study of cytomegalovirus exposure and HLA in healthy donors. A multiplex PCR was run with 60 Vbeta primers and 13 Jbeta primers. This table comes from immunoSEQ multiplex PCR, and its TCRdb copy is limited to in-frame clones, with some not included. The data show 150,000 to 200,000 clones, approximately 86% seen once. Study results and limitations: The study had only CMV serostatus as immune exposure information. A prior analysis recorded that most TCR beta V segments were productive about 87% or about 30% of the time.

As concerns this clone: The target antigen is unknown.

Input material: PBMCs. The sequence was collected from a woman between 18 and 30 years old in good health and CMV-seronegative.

DNA for the CDR3: TGTGCCAGCACTGCCGGGACAGCTTACAATGAGCAGTTCTTC. Encoded protein: CASTAGTAYNEQFF. This sequence joins TRBV28 and TRBJ2-1, with 7 bases aligning to TRBD1. The V gene's germline CDR1 is MDHEN and CDR2 SYDVKM. CDR3 length: 14 amino acids. With V trimmed by 7 bases and J by 4 bases, 7 bases remained unmatched.